These T cell receptor beta chains were read from a single sample in a study of PD-1 blockade in classical Hodgkin lymphoma. The data were produced by immunoSEQ multiplex PCR, yet TCRdb's version contains in-frame clones alone and is incomplete. The sample records about 23,000 clones, over 60% being singletons. The sequencing used peripheral blood mononuclear cells (PBMCs), collected before the second cycle of nivolumab. Source of these receptors: a human donor with classical Hodgkin lymphoma. The conserved cysteine and the conserved F or W are not part of the CDR3 here. The order of the fields is clone size, D gene, J gene, CDR3 length, V gene, CDR3 protein. D genes are given only for firm matches. Clone size is given for some rows only: seen once, a few or many times, or a class if the clone is expanded.

clone_size: NA
d_call: NA
j_call: TRBJ1-5
cdr3_length: 9
v_call: TRBV6-1
cdr3_aa: ASGVNQPQH

clone_size: few
d_call: NA
j_call: TRBJ1-2
cdr3_length: 12
v_call: TRBV5-1
cdr3_aa: ASSPGPGSYGYT

clone_size: once
d_call: TRBD1
j_call: TRBJ2-7
cdr3_length: 13
v_call: TRBV13
cdr3_aa: ASSPGQVVMGEQY

clone_size: once
d_call: TRBD2
j_call: TRBJ2-2
cdr3_length: 14
v_call: TRBV7-9
cdr3_aa: ASSSSTSGRARELF

clone_size: NA
d_call: NA
j_call: TRBJ1-5
cdr3_length: 9
v_call: TRBV28
cdr3_aa: ASGPFQPQH

clone_size: NA
d_call: TRBD2
j_call: TRBJ2-1
cdr3_length: 12
v_call: TRBV13
cdr3_aa: ASSTGLAYNEQF

clone_size: NA
d_call: TRBD1
j_call: TRBJ1-3
cdr3_length: 14
v_call: TRBV9
cdr3_aa: ASSVGDRDSGNTIY

clone_size: NA
d_call: NA
j_call: TRBJ2-7
cdr3_length: 15
v_call: TRBV21-1
cdr3_aa: ASSKPLQIAFPYEQY

clone_size: NA
d_call: NA
j_call: TRBJ1-2
cdr3_length: 11
v_call: TRBV28
cdr3_aa: ASALDTDYGYT

clone_size: NA
d_call: NA
j_call: TRBJ2-5
cdr3_length: 11
v_call: TRBV18
cdr3_aa: ASSPLNQETQY

clone_size: NA
d_call: NA
j_call: TRBJ2-7
cdr3_length: 10
v_call: TRBV5-4
cdr3_aa: ASSLLGYEQY

clone_size: NA
d_call: NA
j_call: TRBJ2-6
cdr3_length: 16
v_call: TRBV19
cdr3_aa: ASSTRQFKDSGANVLT

clone_size: NA
d_call: NA
j_call: TRBJ1-2
cdr3_length: 10
v_call: TRBV7-9
cdr3_aa: ASSLTGITYT

clone_size: once
d_call: NA
j_call: TRBJ2-7
cdr3_length: 12
v_call: TRBV25-1
cdr3_aa: ASSDPRDVYEQY

clone_size: NA
d_call: TRBD2
j_call: TRBJ2-5
cdr3_length: 14
v_call: TRBV27
cdr3_aa: ASSFGIAGFQETQY

clone_size: once
d_call: NA
j_call: TRBJ2-3
cdr3_length: 14
v_call: TRBV15
cdr3_aa: ATSRREPGGTDTQY

clone_size: NA
d_call: NA
j_call: TRBJ2-7
cdr3_length: 11
v_call: TRBV27
cdr3_aa: ASSPGTWNRQY

clone_size: NA
d_call: TRBD2
j_call: TRBJ2-1
cdr3_length: 13
v_call: TRBV19
cdr3_aa: ASSLRTSGTNEQF

clone_size: medium-sized
d_call: NA
j_call: TRBJ2-2
cdr3_length: 11
v_call: TRBV9
cdr3_aa: ASSVGATGELF

clone_size: NA
d_call: TRBD2
j_call: TRBJ2-3
cdr3_length: 13
v_call: TRBV7-9
cdr3_aa: ASSLASGGTDTQY

clone_size: NA
d_call: TRBD1
j_call: TRBJ1-4
cdr3_length: 14
v_call: TRBV6-5
cdr3_aa: ASSYYGQEDNEKLF

clone_size: once
d_call: NA
j_call: TRBJ2-7
cdr3_length: 13
v_call: TRBV9
cdr3_aa: ASSVDWGKSYEQY

clone_size: NA
d_call: NA
j_call: TRBJ2-1
cdr3_length: 11
v_call: TRBV5-1
cdr3_aa: ASSLEGTGEQF

clone_size: few
d_call: NA
j_call: TRBJ2-3
cdr3_length: 13
v_call: TRBV5-4
cdr3_aa: ASRIGLRSTDTQY

clone_size: NA
d_call: TRBD2
j_call: TRBJ2-1
cdr3_length: 13
v_call: TRBV9
cdr3_aa: ASSVAGASIYEQF

clone_size: NA
d_call: TRBD1
j_call: TRBJ1-4
cdr3_length: 12
v_call: TRBV5-6
cdr3_aa: ASSFKQGGEKLF

clone_size: once
d_call: TRBD1
j_call: TRBJ1-5
cdr3_length: 15
v_call: TRBV10-3
cdr3_aa: AISESRTGDQNQPQH

clone_size: NA
d_call: NA
j_call: TRBJ1-2
cdr3_length: 10
v_call: TRBV2
cdr3_aa: ASSGLGTRYT

clone_size: few
d_call: TRBD2
j_call: TRBJ2-7
cdr3_length: 13
v_call: TRBV6-5
cdr3_aa: ASSYSGSLVDEQY